This T cell receptor beta chain appears in the sequencing data of a study of CD8 T cells in Susac syndrome. A quantity of roughly 0.5 to 1 ug RNA underwent reverse transcription using random hexamers. TCRdb re-derived calls from the immunoSEQ multiplex PCR reads in MiXCR, one entry per CDR3 protein. The sample carries 170,000 or so distinct CDR3 sequences, around 95% recorded once. The V gene's germline CDR1 is LGHDT and CDR2 YNNKEL (reference sequence). Trimming stripped 6 bases from V and 0 bases from J, with 9 bases between. CDR3 length: 15 amino acids. Source material: CD4+ T cells from PBMCs. The chain has TRBV3-1 and TRBJ2-6; no clear D. The receptor was isolated from a human donor with Susac syndrome. For the CDR3, the DNA is TGTGCCAGCAGAAAGAGTCGCTCTGGGGCCAACGTCCTGACTTTC. This codes for CASRKSRSGANVLTF.